Shown below are 28 T cell receptor beta chains from a single sample sequenced in a study of cytomegalovirus exposure and HLA in healthy donors. Use of 60 Vbeta and 13 Jbeta primers characterized the PCR. Sequencing was performed with immunoSEQ multiplex PCR; in TCRdb, only in-frame clones are kept and a portion is missing. The sample contains fewer than 200,000 clones, around 76% of which appear only once. The sample taken for sequencing was PBMCs. The receptors were gathered from a man in his 60s in good health and CMV-seronegative.

The CDR3 region is CASSIVSGTGSSYEQYF. The CDR3 DNA is TGTGCCAGCAGTATCGTCTCCGGGACAGGGAGCTCCTACGAGCAGTACTTC. This chain links TRBV7-2 with TRBJ2-7; 9 bases are shared with TRBD1. Germline CDR1 and CDR2: SGHTA and FQGNSA. V shed 6 bases and J 0 bases; nucleotides not matched to a gene: 12. The CDR3 has 17 residues.

The chain is built from TRBV9 and TRBJ1-2, with D possibly TRBD1 on 5 matching bases. Germline V lookup: CDR1 SGDLS, CDR2 YYNGEE. The CDR3 has 11 residues. V lost 6 bases, J lost 4 bases, and 7 bases lay in between. This chain's CDR3 is CASTQGYGYTF. The CDR3 bases are TGTGCCAGCACCCAGGGCTATGGCTACACCTTC.

V gene TRBV5-8 combines with J gene TRBJ1-5; D is perhaps TRBD1 (5 bases). This CDR3 has 16 residues. The V end was cut by 4 bases, the J end by 0 bases, with 14 bases between. Germline assignment: CDR1 SGHTS and CDR2 YDEGEE. CDR3: CASSRALGGSNQPQHF. For the CDR3, the DNA is TGTGCCAGCAGCCGAGCCCTGGGGGGTAGCAATCAGCCCCAGCATTTT.

The CDR3 protein is CASSLEGKKLFF. The CDR3 DNA is TGTGCCAGCAGCTTAGAGGGGAAGAAACTGTTTTTT. The chain links TRBV13 to TRBJ1-4, with TRBD1 as a possible D gene (5 bases). CDR3 length: 12 residues. Germline V gene sequence: CDR1 PRHDT, CDR2 FYEKMQ (reference sequence). Trimming took off 1 base at V and 11 bases at J, with 8 bases between the two ends.

This clone was recorded a few times. This rearrangement joins TRBV6-5 to TRBJ1-2; tentatively, D is TRBD1 (5 bases). Germline values: CDR1 MNHEY, CDR2 SVGAGI. This CDR3 spans 14 amino acids. V was pared by 7 bases and J by 6 bases, with 18 bases between. CDR3: CASTFSRQSDGYTF. The CDR3 bases are TGTGCCAGCACCTTCTCAAGACAGTCCGATGGCTACACCTTC.

For this clone: The identical CDR3 is also encoded by other nucleotide sequences in the sample. The chain combines TRBV7-2 with TRBJ2-5, with D possibly TRBD1 on 6 matching bases. Trimming removed 1 base from V and 2 bases from J, with 8 bases in between. The CDR3 has 14 amino acids. Germline V gene sequence: CDR1 SGHTA, CDR2 FQGNSA. CDR3 sequence reads: CASSLGQAQETQYF. The CDR3 nucleotides are TGTGCCAGCAGCTTAGGACAGGCGCAAGAGACCCAGTACTTC.

This chain links TRBV7-9 with TRBJ1-1; 9 bases fit TRBD1. The CDR3 consists of 14 residues. Germline loops: CDR1 SEHNR, CDR2 FQNEAQ (reference sequence). J lost 5 bases, V lost 5 bases, and 6 bases had no gene match. CDR3 DNA sequence: TGTGCCAGCAGCACTGGACAGGGGAGGACTGAAGCTTTCTTT. Translated: CASSTGQGRTEAFF.

This clone has a handful of counts. The V call is TRBV11-1, the J call TRBJ1-2; 7 bases are shared with TRBD1. The germline V gene has CDR1 SGHAT and CDR2 FQDESV (reference sequence). Trimming took 3 bases from V and 8 from J; bases not matched to a gene: 9. The CDR3 is 14 residues long. The chain's CDR3 is CASSLTRDSEGYTF. CDR3 in DNA: TGTGCCAGCAGCTTGACTCGGGACAGTGAAGGCTACACCTTC.

J is TRBJ2-5 and V is TRBV11-2; the match to TRBD1 covers 7 bases. The DNA end is a closer match to TRBJ2-7, so the J assignment may be wrong. Germline CDR1 is SGHAT and CDR2 is FQNNGV. The CDR3 is 17 amino acids. CDR3 coding DNA: TGTGCCAGCAGCCCTGCAAGTGCCGGGACAGAATTCTACGAGCAGTACTTC. The encoded protein is CASSPASAGTEFYEQYF.

In this sample, this clone turned up a few times. The chain links TRBV7-2 to TRBJ1-2; weak D call: TRBD1 (5 bases). Germline V lookup: CDR1 SGHTA, CDR2 FQGNSA. The CDR3 spans 14 residues. The V end lost 3 bases, the J end lost 4 bases, and 12 bases lay between the germline ends. This CDR3 is CASSLQGTSYGYTF. The CDR3 DNA is TGTGCCAGCAGCTTGCAGGGTACCAGCTATGGCTACACCTTC.

The V gene is TRBV18, the J gene TRBJ2-7; D is possibly TRBD2 (5 bases). This CDR3 has 15 residues. Germline V gives CDR1 KGHSH, CDR2 LQKENI. V shed 0 bases and J shed 6 bases, with 15 bases lying between them. The CDR3 protein is CASSPPALASGEQYF. The DNA of the CDR3 is TGTGCCAGCTCACCACCTGCTCTAGCCTCCGGCGAGCAGTACTTC.

This clone appeared a few times. The chain combines TRBV18 with TRBJ2-2; 7 nucleotides align to TRBD2. The CDR3 contains 18 residues. Germline assignment: CDR1 KGHSH and CDR2 LQKENI. Trimming removed 3 bases from V and 2 bases from J; junction bases left unmatched: 12. CDR3 protein: CASSPGGGLRLNTGELFF. For the CDR3, the DNA is TGTGCCAGCTCACCTGGGGGAGGGCTTAGACTTAACACCGGGGAGCTGTTTTTT.

This clone was detected once. The CDR3 bases are TGTGCCTGGAGTGCGGGAGCTTCGAACACCGGGGAGCTGTTTTTT. Amino acids: CAWSAGASNTGELFF. The rearrangement joins TRBV30 to TRBJ2-2; maybe TRBD2 (6 bases). CDR1 is GTSNPN and CDR2 is SVGIG in the germline V gene (reference sequence). The V end was cut by 1 base, the J end by 0 bases, with 9 bases between. The CDR3 loop spans 15 amino acids.

This clone was recorded only once. The chain joins TRBV7-2 to TRBJ2-1, with 8 positions matching TRBD1. This CDR3 contains 15 residues. Per germline, CDR1 SGHTA and CDR2 FQGNSA. The junction had 8 bases not matched to a gene; V was cut back by 6 bases and J by 4 bases. The CDR3 region is CASRGGTGKYNEQFF. CDR3 nucleotides: TGTGCCAGCAGGGGCGGGACAGGAAAATACAATGAGCAGTTCTTC.

The count of this clone is one. The chain has TRBV5-1 and TRBJ1-4; unclear D gene. Trimming cost V 0 bases and J 8 bases, with 11 bases left between them. Germline values: CDR1 SGHRS, CDR2 YFSETQ. The CDR3 has 14 amino acids. The CDR3 DNA sequence: TGCGCCAGCAGCTTGGGACAAGTCCTCGAAAAACTGTTTTTT. Residues: CASSLGQVLEKLFF.

This sequence joins TRBV10-3 and TRBJ1-1; the match to TRBD1 covers 9 bases. The CDR3 has 14 residues. Germline CDR1 ENHRY, CDR2 SYGVKD. V shed 9 bases and J 2 bases; nucleotides not matched to a gene: 7. In DNA form, the CDR3 reads TGTGCCATAACAGGGGGCAGGTCCAACACTGAAGCTTTCTTT. Translating gives CAITGGRSNTEAFF.

The rearrangement uses TRBV7-3 and TRBJ2-7; 12 nucleotides agree with TRBD1. Germline lookup yields CDR1 SGHTA and CDR2 FQGTGA. J gave up 3 bases and V 6 bases, and 6 bases lay outside the gene matches. This CDR3 has 15 residues. CDR3 protein: CASSTGTGGGYEQYF. The CDR3, as DNA: TGTGCCAGCAGTACTGGGACAGGGGGCGGCTACGAGCAGTACTTC. The full variable domain, its missing parts supplied by reference TRBV7-3 and TRBJ2-7, is GAGVSQTPSNKVTEKGKYVELRCDPISGHTALYWYRQSLGQGPEFLIYFQGTGAADDSGLPNDRFFAVRPEGSVSTLKIQRTERGDSAVYLCASSTGTGGGYEQYFGPGTRLTVT.

This chain links TRBV6-1 with TRBJ1-1; D is unclear. CDR1 and CDR2 from the germline V gene are MNHNS and SASEGT. The CDR3 contains 13 residues. V was cut by 9 bases and J by 0 bases, with 11 bases left in between. The CDR3 nucleotides read TGTGCCAGTATAGCGCGGATGAACACTGAAGCTTTCTTT. Translating gives CASIARMNTEAFF.

V usage is TRBV11-2 and J usage is TRBJ2-3; 9 bases are a match to TRBD2. V gave up 3 bases and J gave up 0 bases; unmatched junction bases: 1. Germline-derived CDR1 and CDR2 are SGHAT and FQNNGV. The CDR3 length is 15 residues. The CDR3 nucleotides read TGTGCCAGCAGCTTCGGACTAGCGAGCACAGATACGCAGTATTTT. Residues: CASSFGLASTDTQYF. Complete variable domain (other parts from reference TRBV11-2 and TRBJ2-3): EAGVAQSPRYKIIEKRQSVAFWCNPISGHATLYWYQQILGQGPKLLIQFQNNGVVDDSQLPKDRFSAERLKGVDSTLKIQPAKLEDSAVYLCASSFGLASTDTQYFGPGTRLTVL.

The genes are TRBV6-1 and TRBJ1-2; 7 nucleotides match TRBD1. This CDR3 has 14 amino acids. Germline V gene lookup returns CDR1 MNHNS and CDR2 SASEGT. V lost 6 bases, J lost 8 bases, and 12 bases stayed unmatched. CDR3 bases: TGTGCCAGCAGACGAGAGGTAGGGGGCCTCGGCTACACCTTC. It specifies CASRREVGGLGYTF.

The J gene is TRBJ1-1, the V gene TRBV28; 10 nucleotides line up with TRBD1. V trimming: 4 bases; J trimming: 7 bases; junction bases outside the gene matches: 6. Looked up from germline, CDR1 is MDHEN and CDR2 is SYDVKM. The CDR3 contains 14 residues. CDR3 residues: CASSSGTGVFEAFF. Written as DNA, the CDR3 is TGTGCCAGCAGTTCCGGGACAGGGGTCTTTGAAGCTTTCTTT.

The chain couples TRBV29-1 to TRBJ1-2, with 7 bases identical to TRBD1. Germline CDR1 is SQVTM and CDR2 is ANQGSEA. This CDR3 region has 13 residues. Trimming removed 2 bases from V and 7 bases from J; junction bases left unmatched: 7. The CDR3: CSVEWNRGAGYTF. CDR3 nucleotides: TGCAGCGTTGAATGGAACAGGGGAGCTGGCTACACCTTC.

Only a few counts were recorded for this clone. The chain carries TRBV5-4 and TRBJ2-6, with 9 bases fitting TRBD1. In germline, CDR1 is SGHNT, CDR2 YYREEE (reference sequence). The J segment lost 0 bases and the V segment lost 4 bases, leaving 5 bases of the junction unmatched. CDR3 size: 17 residues. The CDR3 sequence is CASSDRGGPSGANVLTF. The CDR3 DNA sequence: TGTGCCAGCAGCGACAGGGGGGGACCCTCTGGGGCCAACGTCCTGACTTTC.

The J gene is TRBJ1-4, the V gene TRBV18; TRBD1 might be the D (5 bases). The CDR3 has 15 residues. From germline, CDR1 is KGHSH and CDR2 LQKENI. Trimming pared 2 bases from V and 3 bases from J, leaving 10 bases between. In DNA form, the CDR3 reads TGTGCCAGCTCACCAGGGGCAGAGGCTAATGAAAAACTGTTTTTT. It is translated as CASSPGAEANEKLFF.

This clone was observed a handful of times. CDR3 bases: TGCGCCAGCAGCTTACAACAGGGTAGGGAGCAGTTCTTC. It is translated as CASSLQQGREQFF. The chain uses TRBV5-1 and TRBJ2-1; D is possibly TRBD1 (6 bases). The CDR3 loop spans 13 amino acids. V was cut by 2 bases and J by 10 bases, with 13 bases left in between. Germline CDR1 and CDR2: SGHRS and YFSETQ.

V and J are TRBV10-3 and TRBJ2-3, with D perhaps matching TRBD1 (5 bases). Trimming removed 3 bases at V and 9 bases at J, with 19 bases between. This CDR3 region has 15 residues. Germline V lookup: CDR1 ENHRY, CDR2 SYGVKD. The CDR3 coding sequence is TGTGCCATCAGTGAATTTGGTCAGGGATTGGACACGCAGTATTTT. Its protein product is CAISEFGQGLDTQYF.

This sequence joins TRBV5-1 and TRBJ2-7, with D perhaps matching TRBD2 (6 bases). This CDR3 region has 15 residues. V lost 2 bases, J lost 1 base, and 13 bases lay in between. The germline CDR1 and CDR2 sequences are SGHRS and YFSETQ. The CDR3 is CASSFGAGPSYEQYF. DNA for the CDR3: TGCGCCAGCAGCTTTGGAGCGGGCCCATCCTACGAGCAGTACTTC.

The CDR3 nucleotides are TGTGCCAGCAGTTTCGGGTCGACAGGGGCTGGGGAGACCCAGTACTTC. Encoded protein: CASSFGSTGAGETQYF. The chain joins TRBV6-5 to TRBJ2-5, with 8 bases aligning to TRBD1. This CDR3 is built from 16 residues. Trimming cost V 4 bases and J 5 bases; bases outside gene matches: 12. Per germline, CDR1 MNHEY and CDR2 SVGAGI.